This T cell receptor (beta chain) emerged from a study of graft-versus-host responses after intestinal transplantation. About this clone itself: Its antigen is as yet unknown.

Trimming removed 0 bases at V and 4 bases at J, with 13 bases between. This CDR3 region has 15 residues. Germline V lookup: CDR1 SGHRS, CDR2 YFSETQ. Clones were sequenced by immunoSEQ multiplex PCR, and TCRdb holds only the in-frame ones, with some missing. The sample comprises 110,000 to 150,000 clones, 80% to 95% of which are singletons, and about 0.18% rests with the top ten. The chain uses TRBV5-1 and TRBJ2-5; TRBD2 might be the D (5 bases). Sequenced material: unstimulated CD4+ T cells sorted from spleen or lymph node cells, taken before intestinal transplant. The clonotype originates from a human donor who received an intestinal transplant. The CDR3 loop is CASSLESRVAETQYF. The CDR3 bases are TGCGCCAGCAGCTTGGAGTCGCGGGTCGCAGAGACCCAGTACTTC.